This record covers a single T cell receptor beta chain. Clones were read by immunoSEQ multiplex PCR, and TCRdb kept only the in-frame ones, dropping some. This sample has 300,000 to 400,000 clones; about 90% occur once, and the top ten carry around 6%. These data come from a study of blood T cell repertoires in COVID-19. Across the whole study: PBMCs, B-cell-depleted T cells, or T cells were the source of the cDNA or gDNA that made up the material.

V lost 6 bases and J 1 base, leaving 10 bases between the germline ends. The germline CDR1 and CDR2 sequences are SGHAT and FQNNGV. The CDR3 is 15 amino acids. Sequencing used peripheral blood. This TCR derives from a woman between 50 and 59 years old with COVID-19, enrolled during active disease. The V call is TRBV11-2, the J call TRBJ2-6; TRBD1 might be the D (6 bases). CDR3 in amino acids: CASRKGQSGANVLTF. The CDR3, as DNA: TGTGCCAGCAGAAAAGGACAGTCTGGGGCCAACGTCCTGACTTTC. Combining the CDR3 with reference TRBV11-2 and TRBJ2-6 gives the whole variable domain EAGVAQSPRYKIIEKRQSVAFWCNPISGHATLYWYQQILGQGPKLLIQFQNNGVVDDSQLPKDRFSAERLKGVDSTLKIQPAKLEDSAVYLCASRKGQSGANVLTFGAGSRLTVL.